The TCR beta chain described here comes from a study of T cells in Graves' hyperthyroidism and ophthalmopathy. Individuals with ophthalmopathy presented a Clinical Activity Score of at least 3, a NOSPECS grade of at least 4 and a duration under 3 months. Patients having uncontrolled infection, another autoimmune disease, pregnancy or lactation were not included. Roughly 9.1 ml of fresh peripheral blood supplied the PBMCs. RNA transcripts yielded amplified TCR beta CDR3 regions. When the TCR CDR3 underwent first-round RT-PCR, the HTBI primer set was used. TCRdb re-called the multiplex PCR reads with MiXCR, one entry per CDR3 protein. Of 200,000 to 250,000 distinct CDR3 sequences in the sample, around 15% were seen once. The CDR3 is 15 residues long. From germline, CDR1 is DFQATT and CDR2 SNEGSKA (reference sequence). Trimming removed 0 bases from V and 3 bases from J; junction bases left unmatched: 5.

This clonotype has at least ten counts. Sequenced sample: blood. The origin of this receptor is a woman aged 18-29 years with Graves' ophthalmopathy. The chain recombines TRBV20-1 with TRBJ1-5, with TRBD1 matching 7 bases. Written as DNA, the CDR3 is TGCAGTGCTAGAGATATAGGGGGCAACAATCAGCCCCAGCATTTT. Translating gives CSARDIGGNNQPQHF.